This T cell receptor beta chain was profiled in a study of cytomegalovirus exposure and HLA in healthy donors. Study context: Around 83% of 350 to 400 genotyped donors fell in the Caucasian-associated ancestry cluster. Study-wide results and limits: HLA alleles showed associations with around 15,000 TCR beta sequences in a later analysis, at a 0.05 false discovery rate. For cytomegalovirus status, the classifier reportedly gave diagnoses with high specificity and sensitivity. Several of the most significant clusters appeared linked to common viral pathogens, based on a later analysis.

Vbeta (60) and Jbeta (13) primers were used in the PCR. Clones were read by immunoSEQ multiplex PCR, and TCRdb kept only the in-frame ones, dropping some. The sample carries 100,000 or so clones, 74% recorded once. As regards this clone: Its antigen is as yet unknown.

The TCR originated in a human donor in good health. Sequencing used PBMCs.

As DNA, the CDR3 is TGCGCCAGCAGCCTATTCGGACTAGCGGGAGGCCCTAGGAATGAGCAGTTCTTC. It is translated as CASSLFGLAGGPRNEQFF. The rearrangement links TRBV5-1 to TRBJ2-1; 14 bases match TRBD2. Trimming removed 4 bases from V and 7 bases from J; junction bases left unmatched: 13. Germline V gene lookup returns CDR1 SGHRS and CDR2 YFSETQ. The CDR3 spans 18 residues.